This T cell receptor beta chain is from a study of control samples from healthy donors and cancer patients. The method was immunoSEQ multiplex PCR; TCRdb's version includes in-frame clones alone and lacks a portion of them. Among tens of thousands of clones listed, around 87% were seen once. Germline lookup yields CDR1 MNHEY and CDR2 SMNVEV (reference sequence). Trimming removed 5 bases from V and 4 bases from J, with 17 bases in between. The length of the CDR3 is 15 residues. Sequences were obtained from blood. The J gene is TRBJ1-2, the V gene TRBV27, with D perhaps matching TRBD1 (5 bases). This clonotype was sampled from a man between 50 and 59 years old in good health. In DNA form, the CDR3 reads TGTGCCAGCAGTACCTTGGGCAGGGAGAGCTATGGCTACACCTTC. This encodes CASSTLGRESYGYTF.